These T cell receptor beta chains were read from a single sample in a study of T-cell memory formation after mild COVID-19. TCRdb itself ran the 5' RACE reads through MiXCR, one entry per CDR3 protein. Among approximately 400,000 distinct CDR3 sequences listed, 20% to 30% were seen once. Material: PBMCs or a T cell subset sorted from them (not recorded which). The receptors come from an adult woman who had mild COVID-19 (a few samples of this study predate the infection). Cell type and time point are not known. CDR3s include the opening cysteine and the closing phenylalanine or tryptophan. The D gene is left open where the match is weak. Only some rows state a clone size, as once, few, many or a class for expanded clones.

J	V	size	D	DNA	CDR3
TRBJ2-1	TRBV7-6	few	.	TGTGCCAGCAGCTCTGAATCCGGCAGGGGAGATGAGCAGTTCTTC	CASSSESGRGDEQFF
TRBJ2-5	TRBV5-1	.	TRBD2	TGCGCCAGCAGCGAAACCGGGACTAGCTTAGAGACCCAGTACTTC	CASSETGTSLETQYF
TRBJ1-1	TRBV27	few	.	TGTGCCAGCAGTCCCAATATGGGGGTCCGGATTTTT	CASSPNMGVRIF
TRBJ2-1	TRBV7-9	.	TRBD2	TGTGCCAGCAGCTTAGCGGGCGGGAGCATGAATGAGCAGTTCTTC	CASSLAGGSMNEQFF
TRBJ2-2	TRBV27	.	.	TGTGCCAGCAGTTTTGGAACTAGTTTCACCGGGGAGCTGTTTTTT	CASSFGTSFTGELFF
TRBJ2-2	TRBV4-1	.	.	TGCGCCAGCAGCCCCCGAAAAGGGTCCTCCGGGGAGCTGTTTTTT	CASSPRKGSSGELFF
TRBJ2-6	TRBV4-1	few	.	TGCGCCAGCAGCCGGGCAGATAACTCTGGGGCCAACGTCCTGACTTTC	CASSRADNSGANVLTF
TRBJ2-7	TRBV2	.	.	TGTGCCAGCAGTGATTCGGACAGCCCCGGGGAAGAGCAGTACTTC	CASSDSDSPGEEQYF
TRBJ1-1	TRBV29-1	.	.	TGCAGCGTTGACGAGGGACAGAACACTGAAGCTTTCTTT	CSVDEGQNTEAFF
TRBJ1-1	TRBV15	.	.	TGTGCCACCAGCAGAGTGGAGAACACTGAAGCTTTCTTT	CATSRVENTEAFF
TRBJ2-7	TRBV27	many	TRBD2	TGTGCCAGCAGTGGGCGGGGGGGGTCCTACGAGCAGTACTTC	CASSGRGGSYEQYF
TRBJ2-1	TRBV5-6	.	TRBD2	TGTGCCAGCAGCTACCCCGGGGGGACCGATGAGCAGTTCTTC	CASSYPGGTDEQFF
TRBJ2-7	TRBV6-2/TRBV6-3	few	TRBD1	TGTGCCAGCAAGCGTGGACAGGGTGGCGAGCAGTACTTC	CASKRGQGGEQYF
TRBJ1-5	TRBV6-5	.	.	TGTGCCAGCAGTGACGGCCGGGGATTTGTCAATCAGCCCCAGCATTTT	CASSDGRGFVNQPQHF
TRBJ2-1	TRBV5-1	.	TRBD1	TGCGCCAGCAGCTGGAGTTTGGACAGGGACTACAATGAGCAGTTCTTC	CASSWSLDRDYNEQFF
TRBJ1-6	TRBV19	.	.	TGTGCCAGTAGTATGAATCGGCGCGGGACCGGGAATAATTCACCCCTCCACTTT	CASSMNRRGTGNNSPLHF
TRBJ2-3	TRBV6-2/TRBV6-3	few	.	TGTGCCAGCAGTTACTCGGTGGAATTCACAGATACGCAGTATTTT	CASSYSVEFTDTQYF
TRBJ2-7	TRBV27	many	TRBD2	TGTGCCAGCAGTTTGGGGATAGCGGGGCCACGGTACTTC	CASSLGIAGPRYF
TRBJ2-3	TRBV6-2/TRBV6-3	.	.	TGTGCCAGCAGTTACTCGATCGGCGTCTCCACAGATACGCAGTATTTT	CASSYSIGVSTDTQYF
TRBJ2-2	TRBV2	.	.	TGTGCCAGCAGCGCACAGGGAATCGGGGAGCTGTTTTTT	CASSAQGIGELFF
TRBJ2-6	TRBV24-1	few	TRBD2	TGTGCCACCAGGACGTTAGCGGGGGGGCCTACCGGGGCCAACGTCCTGACTTTC	CATRTLAGGPTGANVLTF
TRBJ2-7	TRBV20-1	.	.	TGCAGTGCCCAAGACCAGCCCACAACCTACGAGCAGTACTTC	CSAQDQPTTYEQYF
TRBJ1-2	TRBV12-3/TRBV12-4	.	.	TGTGCCAGCAGTTTTCGAAACAGTAACTATGGCTACACCTTC	CASSFRNSNYGYTF
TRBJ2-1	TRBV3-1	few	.	TGTGCCAGCAGCCAAATGTTGGCGGGGCGCGAGCAGTTCTTC	CASSQMLAGREQFF
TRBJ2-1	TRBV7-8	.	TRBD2	TGTGCCAGCAGCTTAAGCGGGAGGGCCCTAGGGGAGCAGTTCTTC	CASSLSGRALGEQFF
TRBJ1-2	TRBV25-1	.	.	TGTGCCAGCAGTGGGGCGGGCGGTAACTATGGCTACACCTTC	CASSGAGGNYGYTF
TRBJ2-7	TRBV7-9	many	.	TGTGCCAGCAGCTATCAGGGGAGCTCCTACGAGCAGTACTTC	CASSYQGSSYEQYF
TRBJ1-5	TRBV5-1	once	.	TGCGCCAGCAGCCCGGTCGGGAATCAGCCCCAGCATTTT	CASSPVGNQPQHF
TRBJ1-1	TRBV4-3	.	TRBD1	TGCGCCAGCAGCCAAGATCATCAGTACAGGGGGGACACTGAAGCTTTCTTT	CASSQDHQYRGDTEAFF
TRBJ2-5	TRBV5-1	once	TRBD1	TGCGCCAGCAGCTGGGACAGAGAGGGGGAGACCCAGTACTTC	CASSWDREGETQYF
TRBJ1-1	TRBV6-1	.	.	TGTGCCAGCTTCGGTCAGGGGAAGAACACTGAAGCTTTCTTT	CASFGQGKNTEAFF
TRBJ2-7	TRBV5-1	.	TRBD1	TGCGCCAGCAAAGGACAGGGACTCTACGAGCAGTACTTC	CASKGQGLYEQYF
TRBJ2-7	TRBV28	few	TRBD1	TGTGCCAGCAGTTTAAGGGACAGGCAGTGGGGGCAGTACTTC	CASSLRDRQWGQYF
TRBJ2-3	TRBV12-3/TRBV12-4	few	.	TGTGCCAGCAGACTTAGCGCTAGCACAGATACGCAGTATTTT	CASRLSASTDTQYF
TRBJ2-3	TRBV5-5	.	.	TGTGCCAGCAGCCCCGACCCGTTGGCAGATACGCAGTATTTT	CASSPDPLADTQYF